This T cell receptor beta chain was sequenced during a study of T cells in Graves' hyperthyroidism and ophthalmopathy. Study-level information: Peripheral blood samples were taken at initial diagnosis, prior to any treatment. General study findings and limits: Most thyroid clonotypes expanded above 0.001 appeared in blood too. Before onset, by a median of approximately 5.9 months, the model predicted ophthalmopathy.

As for this clonotype: The antigen remains undetermined.

The CDR3 runs 17 residues. Between the trimmed V and J ends, which lost 0 bases and 4 bases, there was a span of 17 bases. Germline V gene sequence: CDR1 LGHDT, CDR2 YNNKEL (reference sequence). Amplified TCR beta CDR3 regions derived from RNA transcripts. The HTBI primer set served for first-round RT-PCR of the TCR CDR3. TCRdb reprocessed the multiplex PCR reads via MiXCR and lists one record per CDR3 protein. Seen here are some 760,000 distinct CDR3 sequences, 13% to 15% observed once, and the top ten hold about 10%. Stability of Graves' hyperthyroidism was defined as absent ophthalmopathy progression within 18 months.

Source material: blood. The TCR was taken from a woman under 30 with Graves' hyperthyroidism. The rearrangement joins TRBV3-1 to TRBJ2-3, with D possibly being TRBD2 (5 bases). In DNA, the CDR3 is TGTGCCAGCAGCCAAGATTTAGGGAGAGAAATCCCAGATACGCAGTATTTT. Its translation: CASSQDLGREIPDTQYF.